This T cell receptor (beta chain) stems from a study of immune evolution from preneoplasia to lung adenocarcinoma. CDR3 size: 14 residues. The germline V gene has CDR1 LNHDA and CDR2 SQIVND (reference sequence). V was trimmed by 5 bases and J by 3 bases, leaving 14 bases between them. Profiling relied on immunoSEQ multiplex PCR, and the TCRdb table lists in-frame clones only, not all of them. Among about 4,900 clones, 85% to 90% were seen once, and the ten largest hold roughly 2.1%. This TCR was recovered from an older person with lung adenocarcinoma. Input material: FFPE atypical adenomatous hyperplasia tissue from the lung. The subset denotes: atypical adenomatous hyperplasia (AAH), lung preneoplasia. V usage is TRBV19 and J usage is TRBJ2-7; D tentatively reads TRBD1 or TRBD2 (5 bases each). The CDR3 nucleotides are TGTGCCAGTAGTCAGGGAGTCTACCTCTACGAGCAGTACTTC. Its protein product is CASSQGVYLYEQYF.